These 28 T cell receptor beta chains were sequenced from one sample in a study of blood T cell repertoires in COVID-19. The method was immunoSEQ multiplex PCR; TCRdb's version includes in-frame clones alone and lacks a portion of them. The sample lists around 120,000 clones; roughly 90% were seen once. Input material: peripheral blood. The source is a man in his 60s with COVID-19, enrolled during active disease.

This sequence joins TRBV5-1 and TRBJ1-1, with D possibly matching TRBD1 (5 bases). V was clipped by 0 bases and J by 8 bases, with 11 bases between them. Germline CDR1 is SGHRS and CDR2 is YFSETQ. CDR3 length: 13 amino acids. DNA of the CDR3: TGCGCCAGCAGCTTGGTCCAGGGCAGGGAAGCTTTCTTT. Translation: CASSLVQGREAFF.

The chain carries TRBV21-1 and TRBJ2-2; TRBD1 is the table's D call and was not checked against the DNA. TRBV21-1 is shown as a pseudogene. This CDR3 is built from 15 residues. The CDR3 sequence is CASSPTDRDTGELFF. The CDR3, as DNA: TGTGCCAGCAGCCCTACGGACAGGGACACCGGGGAGCTGTTTTTT.

CDR3 protein: CASSRTGEQETQYF. The CDR3 bases are TGTGCCAGCTCACGTACAGGGGAACAAGAGACCCAGTACTTC. V usage is TRBV18 and J usage is TRBJ2-5; 7 nucleotides align to TRBD1. The V gene end was trimmed by 4 bases and the J gene end by 2 bases; junction bases not matched to a gene: 4. The CDR3 extends over 14 amino acids. Germline V CDR1 and CDR2: KGHSH, LQKENI.

CDR3 bases: TGTGCCAGCAGCGCGGGACTAGCGGGAGGCTTGACAGATACGCAGTATTTT. It yields the protein CASSAGLAGGLTDTQYF. The chain joins TRBV9 to TRBJ2-3, with TRBD2 identical over 15 bases. This CDR3 contains 17 residues. Germline CDR1 reads SGDLS; CDR2 reads YYNGEE. Unmatched junction bases numbered 5, after V lost 3 bases and J lost 3 bases.

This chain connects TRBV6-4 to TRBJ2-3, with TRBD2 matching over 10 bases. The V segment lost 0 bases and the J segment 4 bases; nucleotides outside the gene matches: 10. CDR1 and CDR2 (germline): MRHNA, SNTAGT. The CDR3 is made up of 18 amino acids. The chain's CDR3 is CASSDSKREGPGPDTQYF. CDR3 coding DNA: TGTGCCAGCAGTGACTCAAAGCGGGAGGGCCCGGGTCCAGATACGCAGTATTTT.

The DNA of the CDR3 is TGTGCCAGCAGCCAGCAGGGCGGGAACACTGAAGCTTTCTTT. It codes for CASSQQGGNTEAFF. V and J are TRBV11-3 and TRBJ1-1; tentative D call: TRBD1 (5 bases). From germline, CDR1 is SGHNT and CDR2 YENEEA. V was trimmed by 5 bases and J by 1 base, leaving 11 bases between them. This CDR3 is 14 amino acids long.

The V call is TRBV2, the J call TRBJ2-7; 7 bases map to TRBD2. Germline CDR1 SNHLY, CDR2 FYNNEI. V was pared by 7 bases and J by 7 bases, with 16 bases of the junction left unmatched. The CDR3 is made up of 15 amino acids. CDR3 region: CASTGGASGGREQYF. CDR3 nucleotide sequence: TGTGCCAGCACCGGAGGGGCTAGCGGAGGTCGGGAGCAGTACTTC.

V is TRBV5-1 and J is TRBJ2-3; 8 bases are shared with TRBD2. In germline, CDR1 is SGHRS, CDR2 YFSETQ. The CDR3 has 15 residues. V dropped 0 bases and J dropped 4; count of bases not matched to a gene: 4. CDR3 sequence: CASSLAGGAADTQYF. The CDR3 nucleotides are TGCGCCAGCAGCTTGGCCGGGGGGGCGGCAGATACGCAGTATTTT.

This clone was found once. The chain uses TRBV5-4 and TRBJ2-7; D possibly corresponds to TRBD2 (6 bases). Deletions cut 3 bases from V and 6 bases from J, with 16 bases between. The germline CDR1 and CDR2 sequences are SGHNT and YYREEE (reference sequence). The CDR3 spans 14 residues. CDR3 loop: CASSSWSLATEQYF. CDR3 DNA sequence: TGTGCCAGCAGCTCTTGGAGCCTAGCGACCGAGCAGTACTTC.

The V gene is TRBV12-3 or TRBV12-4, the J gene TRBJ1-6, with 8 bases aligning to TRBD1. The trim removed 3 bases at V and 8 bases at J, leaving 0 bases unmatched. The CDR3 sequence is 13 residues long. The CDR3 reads CASSLTGDSPLHF. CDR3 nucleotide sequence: TGTGCCAGCAGTTTGACAGGGGATTCACCCCTCCACTTT.

CDR3 loop: CASSRAKGGEGQPQHF. In nucleotides, the CDR3 is TGTGCCAGTAGTAGGGCAAAAGGAGGGGAAGGTCAGCCCCAGCATTTT. V gene TRBV19 combines with J gene TRBJ1-5, with D possibly matching TRBD1 (5 bases). The length of the CDR3 is 16 residues. CDR1 is LNHDA and CDR2 is SQIVND in the germline V gene (reference sequence). Trimming cost V 4 bases and J 6 bases, with 19 bases left between them.

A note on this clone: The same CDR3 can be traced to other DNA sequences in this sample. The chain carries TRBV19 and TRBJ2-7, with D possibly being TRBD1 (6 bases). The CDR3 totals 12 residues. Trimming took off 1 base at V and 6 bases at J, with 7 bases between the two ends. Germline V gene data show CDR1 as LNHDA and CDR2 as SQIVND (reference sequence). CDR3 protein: CASSIGGGEQYF. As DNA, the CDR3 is TGTGCCAGTAGTATAGGAGGGGGCGAGCAGTACTTC.

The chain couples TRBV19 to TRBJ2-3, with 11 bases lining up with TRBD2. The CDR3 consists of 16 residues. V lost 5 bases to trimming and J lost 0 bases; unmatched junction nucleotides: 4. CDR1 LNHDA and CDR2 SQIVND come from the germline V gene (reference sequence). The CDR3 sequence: CASSPRTSGSTDTQYF. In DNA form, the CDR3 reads TGTGCCAGTAGTCCCCGGACTAGCGGGAGCACAGATACGCAGTATTTT.

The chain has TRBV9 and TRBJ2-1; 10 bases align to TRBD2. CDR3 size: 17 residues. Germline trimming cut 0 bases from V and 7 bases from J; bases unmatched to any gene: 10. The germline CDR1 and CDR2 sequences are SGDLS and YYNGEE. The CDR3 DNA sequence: TGTGCCAGCAGCGTAGCTAAGGGGACTAGCGAAAGGAATGAGCAGTTCTTC. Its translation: CASSVAKGTSERNEQFF.

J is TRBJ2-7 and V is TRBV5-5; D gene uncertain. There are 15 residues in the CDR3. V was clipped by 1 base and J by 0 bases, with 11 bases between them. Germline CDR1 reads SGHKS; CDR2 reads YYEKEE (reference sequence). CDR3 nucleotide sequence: TGTGCCAGCAGCTTGTCCGCGTTTAGCTCCTACGAGCAGTACTTC. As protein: CASSLSAFSSYEQYF. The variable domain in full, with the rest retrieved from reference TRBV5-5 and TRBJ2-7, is DAGVTQSPTHLIKTRGQQVTLRCSPISGHKSVSWYQQVLGQGPQFIFQYYEKEERGRGNFPDRFSARQFPNYSSELNVNALLLGDSALYLCASSLSAFSSYEQYFGPGTRLTVT.

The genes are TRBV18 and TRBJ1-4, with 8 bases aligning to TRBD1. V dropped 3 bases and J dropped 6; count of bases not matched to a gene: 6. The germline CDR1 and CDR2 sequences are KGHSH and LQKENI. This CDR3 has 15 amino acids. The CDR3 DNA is TGTGCCAGCTCACCGAAAACAGGGGGGGATGAAAAACTGTTTTTT. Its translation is CASSPKTGGDEKLFF. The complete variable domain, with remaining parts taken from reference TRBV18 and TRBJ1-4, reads NAGVMQNPRHLVRRRGQEARLRCSPMKGHSHVYWYRQLPEEGLKFMVYLQKENIIDESGMPKERFSAEFPKEGPSILRIQQVVRGDSAAYFCASSPKTGGDEKLFFGSGTQLSVL.

The CDR3 spells CASSSAGTELEAFF. CDR3 in DNA: TGTGCCAGCAGTTCCGCCGGGACAGAGCTGGAGGCTTTCTTT. V gene TRBV28 combines with J gene TRBJ1-1, with 7 bases lining up with TRBD1. The CDR3 contains 14 residues. V gave up 4 bases and J gave up 11 bases; unmatched junction bases: 13. From germline, CDR1 is MDHEN and CDR2 SYDVKM. Full variable domain (outside the CDR3, taken from reference TRBV28 and TRBJ1-1): DVKVTQSSRYLVKRTGEKVFLECVQDMDHENMFWYRQDPGLGLRLIYFSYDVKMKEKGDIPEGYSVSREKKERFSLILESASTNQTSMYLCASSSAGTELEAFFGQGTRLTVV.

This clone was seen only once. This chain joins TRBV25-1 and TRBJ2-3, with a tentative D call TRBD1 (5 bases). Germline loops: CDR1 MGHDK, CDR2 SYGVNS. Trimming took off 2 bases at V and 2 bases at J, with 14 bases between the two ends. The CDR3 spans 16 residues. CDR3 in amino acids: CASSEGWGSPTDTQYF. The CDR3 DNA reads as TGTGCCAGCAGTGAAGGGTGGGGCTCACCCACAGATACGCAGTATTTT.

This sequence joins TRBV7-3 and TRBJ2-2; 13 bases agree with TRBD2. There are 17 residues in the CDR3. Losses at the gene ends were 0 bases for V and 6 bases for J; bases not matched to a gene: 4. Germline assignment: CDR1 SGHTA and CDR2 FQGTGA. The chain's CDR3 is CASSLTRLAGGPGELFF. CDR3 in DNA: TGTGCCAGCAGCTTAACGCGACTAGCGGGAGGTCCCGGGGAGCTGTTTTTT.

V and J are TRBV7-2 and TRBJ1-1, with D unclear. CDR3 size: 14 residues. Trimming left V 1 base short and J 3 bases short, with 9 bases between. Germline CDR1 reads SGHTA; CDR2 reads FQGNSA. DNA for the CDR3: TGTGCCAGCAGCTTAGAGGGAGGGCACACTGAAGCTTTCTTT. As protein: CASSLEGGHTEAFF.

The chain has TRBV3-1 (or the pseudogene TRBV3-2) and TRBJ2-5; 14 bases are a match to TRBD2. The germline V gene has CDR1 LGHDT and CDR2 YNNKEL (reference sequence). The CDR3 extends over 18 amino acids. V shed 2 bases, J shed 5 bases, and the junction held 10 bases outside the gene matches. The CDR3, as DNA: TGTGCCAGCAGCCAACCGGGACTAGCGGGAGAGGTGGCGGAGACCCAGTACTTC. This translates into CASSQPGLAGEVAETQYF.

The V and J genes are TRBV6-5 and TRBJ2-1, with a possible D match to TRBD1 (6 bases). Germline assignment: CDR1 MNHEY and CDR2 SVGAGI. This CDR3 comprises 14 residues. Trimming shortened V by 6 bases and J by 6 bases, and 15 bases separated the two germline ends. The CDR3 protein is CASSHTLGGNEQFF. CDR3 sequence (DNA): TGTGCCAGCAGCCACACTCTAGGGGGCAATGAGCAGTTCTTC.

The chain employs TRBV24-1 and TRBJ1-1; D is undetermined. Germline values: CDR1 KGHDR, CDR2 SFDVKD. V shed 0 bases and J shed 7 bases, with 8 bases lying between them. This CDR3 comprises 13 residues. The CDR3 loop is CATSDLMTGEAFF. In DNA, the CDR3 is TGTGCCACCAGTGATTTGATGACGGGTGAAGCTTTCTTT.

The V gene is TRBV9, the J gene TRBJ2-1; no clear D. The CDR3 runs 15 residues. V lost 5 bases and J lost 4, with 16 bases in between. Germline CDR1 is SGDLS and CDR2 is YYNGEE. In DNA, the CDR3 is TGTGCCAGCAGTTCACACCCCAGGAATTACAATGAGCAGTTCTTC. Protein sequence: CASSSHPRNYNEQFF.

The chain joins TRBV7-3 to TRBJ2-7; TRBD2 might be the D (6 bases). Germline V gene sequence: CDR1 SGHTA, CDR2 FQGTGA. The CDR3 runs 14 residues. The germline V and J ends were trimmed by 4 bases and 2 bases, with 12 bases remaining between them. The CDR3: CASSSGTPPYEQYF. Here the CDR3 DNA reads TGTGCCAGCAGCTCCGGGACTCCGCCCTACGAGCAGTACTTC.

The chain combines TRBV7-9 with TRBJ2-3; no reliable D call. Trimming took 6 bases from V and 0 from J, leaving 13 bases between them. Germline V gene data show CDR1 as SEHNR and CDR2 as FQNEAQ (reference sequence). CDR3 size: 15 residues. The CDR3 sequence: CASSNYIPSTDTQYF. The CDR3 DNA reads TGTGCCAGCAGTAATTATATTCCTAGCACAGATACGCAGTATTTT.

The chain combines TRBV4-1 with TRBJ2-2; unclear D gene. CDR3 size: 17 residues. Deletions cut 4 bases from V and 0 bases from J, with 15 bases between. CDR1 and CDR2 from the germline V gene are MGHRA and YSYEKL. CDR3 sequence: CASSLSRVKTNTGELFF. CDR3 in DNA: TGCGCCAGCAGCCTAAGTCGGGTTAAAACGAACACCGGGGAGCTGTTTTTT.

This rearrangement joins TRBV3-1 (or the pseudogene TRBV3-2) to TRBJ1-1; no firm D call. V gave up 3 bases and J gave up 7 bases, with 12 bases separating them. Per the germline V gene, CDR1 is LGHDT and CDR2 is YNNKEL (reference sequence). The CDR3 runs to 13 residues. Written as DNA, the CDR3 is TGTGCCAGCAGCCATAATGAGCGGGTTGAAGCTTTCTTT. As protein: CASSHNERVEAFF.